Listed here is a single T cell receptor (beta chain). This record belongs to a study of blood T cell repertoires in COVID-19. Whole-study context: Researchers got acute and convalescent COVID-19 samples from the United States, Italy and Spain.

As handled by the study authors: Reference gene primers were amplified, and this amplification served to estimate nucleated cell counts. Using immunoSEQ multiplex PCR, the repertoire was profiled, and TCRdb retains in-frame clones only, with some absent. V, J and clone size are those of that table, while D and trimming were read from the DNA. The sample records over 150,000 clones, 88% being singletons. The V and J ends lost 2 bases and 3 bases, in that order; junction bases with no gene match: 6. The V gene's germline CDR1 is MDHEN and CDR2 SYDVKM. CDR3 length: 16 amino acids. The TCR comes from a man aged 25 to 40 with acute or convalescent COVID-19. V gene TRBV28 combines with J gene TRBJ2-7, with 11 bases matching TRBD2. Material for sequencing was peripheral blood. Here the CDR3 DNA reads TGTGCCAGCAGTTTACGCGTGGGACTAGCGGTCTACGAGCAGTACTTC. Translation: CASSLRVGLAVYEQYF. The full variable domain, its missing parts supplied by reference TRBV28 and TRBJ2-7, is DVKVTQSSRYLVKRTGEKVFLECVQDMDHENMFWYRQDPGLGLRLIYFSYDVKMKEKGDIPEGYSVSREKKERFSLILESASTNQTSMYLCASSLRVGLAVYEQYFGPGTRLTVT.